This T cell receptor (beta chain) originates from a study of T cell repertoires in aging, cancer and after chemotherapy. This clonotype was seen a handful of times. The template was genomic DNA from peripheral blood, not RNA. Multiplex touch-down PCR with TRB-A/B primers amplified rearranged V-D-J TRB sequences. Each CDR3 protein gets one entry after TCRdb re-called the multiplex PCR reads with MiXCR. The sample contains 8,000 or so distinct CDR3 sequences, about 30% of which appear only once. Input material: blood. The receptor was isolated from a human donor in good health.

The CDR3 loop is CASSWTGQGRTGELFF. Written as DNA, the CDR3 is TGTGCCAGCAGCTGGACAGGACAGGGAAGGACCGGGGAGCTGTTTTTT. The rearrangement links TRBV5-6 to TRBJ2-2; 8 bases map to TRBD1. Germline-derived CDR1 and CDR2 are SGHDT and YYEEEE. There are 16 residues in the CDR3. Germline trimming cut 3 bases from V and 5 bases from J; bases unmatched to any gene: 9.